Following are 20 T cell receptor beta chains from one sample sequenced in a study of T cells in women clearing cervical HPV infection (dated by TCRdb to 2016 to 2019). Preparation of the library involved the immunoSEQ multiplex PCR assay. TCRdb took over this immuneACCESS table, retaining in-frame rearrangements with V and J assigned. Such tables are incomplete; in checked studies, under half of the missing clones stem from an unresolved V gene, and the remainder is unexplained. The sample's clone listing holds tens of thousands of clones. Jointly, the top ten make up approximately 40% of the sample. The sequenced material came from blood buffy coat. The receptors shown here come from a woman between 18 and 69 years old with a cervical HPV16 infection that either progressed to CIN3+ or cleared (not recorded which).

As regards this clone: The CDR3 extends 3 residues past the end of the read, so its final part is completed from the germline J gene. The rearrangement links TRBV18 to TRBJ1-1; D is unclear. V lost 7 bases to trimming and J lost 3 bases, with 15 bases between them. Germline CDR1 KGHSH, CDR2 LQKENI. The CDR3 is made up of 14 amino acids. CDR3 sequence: CASCPVGYDTEAFF. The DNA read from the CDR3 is TGTGCCAGCTGTCCGGTGGGCTACGACACTGAA.

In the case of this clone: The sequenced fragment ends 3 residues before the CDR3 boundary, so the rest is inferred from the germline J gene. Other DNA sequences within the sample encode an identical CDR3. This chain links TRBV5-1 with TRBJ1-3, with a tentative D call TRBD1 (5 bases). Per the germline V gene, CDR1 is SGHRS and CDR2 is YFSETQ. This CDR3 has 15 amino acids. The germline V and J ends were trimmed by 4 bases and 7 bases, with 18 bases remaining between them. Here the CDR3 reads CASSQGWGGRNTIYF. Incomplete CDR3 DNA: TGCGCCAGCAGCCAGGGTTGGGGAGGTCGGAACACC.

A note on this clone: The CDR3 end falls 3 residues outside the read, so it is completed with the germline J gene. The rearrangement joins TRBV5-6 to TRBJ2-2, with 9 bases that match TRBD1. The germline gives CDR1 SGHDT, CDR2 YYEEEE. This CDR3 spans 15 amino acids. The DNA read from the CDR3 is TGTGCCAGCCGTCCCACAGGGGGCGCATCCGAAAAG. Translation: CASRPTGGASEK. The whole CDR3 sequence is CASRPTGGASEKLFF. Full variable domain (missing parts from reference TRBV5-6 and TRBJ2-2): DAGVTQSPTHLIKTRGQQVTLRCSPKSGHDTVSWYQQALGQGPQFIFQYYEEEERQRGNFPDRFSGHQFPNYSSELNVNALLLGDSALYLCASRPTGGASEKLFFGEGSRLTVL.

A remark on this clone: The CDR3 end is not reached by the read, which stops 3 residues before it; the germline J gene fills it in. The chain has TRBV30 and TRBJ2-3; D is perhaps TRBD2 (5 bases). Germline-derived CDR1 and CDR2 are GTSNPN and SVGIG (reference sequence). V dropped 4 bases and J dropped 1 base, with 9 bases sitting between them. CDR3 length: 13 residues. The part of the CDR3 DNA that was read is TGTGCCTGGAACCTAGCTGGCACAGATACG. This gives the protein CAWNLAGTDT. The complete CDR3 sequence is CAWNLAGTDTQYF.

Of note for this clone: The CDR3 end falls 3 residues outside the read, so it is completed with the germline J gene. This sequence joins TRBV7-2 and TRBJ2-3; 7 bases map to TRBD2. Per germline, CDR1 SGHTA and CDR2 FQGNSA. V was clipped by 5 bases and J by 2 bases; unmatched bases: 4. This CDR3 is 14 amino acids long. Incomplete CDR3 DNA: TGTGCCAGCAGCGAAAGCGGGACCACAGATACG. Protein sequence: CASSESGTTDT. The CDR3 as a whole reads CASSESGTTDTQYF.

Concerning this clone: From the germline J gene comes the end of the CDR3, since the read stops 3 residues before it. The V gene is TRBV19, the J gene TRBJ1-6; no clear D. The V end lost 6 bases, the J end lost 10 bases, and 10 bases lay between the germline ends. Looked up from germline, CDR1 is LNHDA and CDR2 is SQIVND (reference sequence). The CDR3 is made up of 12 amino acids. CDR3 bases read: TGTGCCAGTAGCAGCGGGTACTCACCC. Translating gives CASSSGYSP. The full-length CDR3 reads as CASSSGYSPLHF.

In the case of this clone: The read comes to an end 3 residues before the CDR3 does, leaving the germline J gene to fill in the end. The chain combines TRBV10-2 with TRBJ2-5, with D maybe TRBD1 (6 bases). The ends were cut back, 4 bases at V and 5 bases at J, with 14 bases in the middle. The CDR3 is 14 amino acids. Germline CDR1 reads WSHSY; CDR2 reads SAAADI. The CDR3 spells CASSATGLMETQYF. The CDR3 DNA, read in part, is TGCGCCAGCAGTGCGACAGGCCTAATGGAGACC.

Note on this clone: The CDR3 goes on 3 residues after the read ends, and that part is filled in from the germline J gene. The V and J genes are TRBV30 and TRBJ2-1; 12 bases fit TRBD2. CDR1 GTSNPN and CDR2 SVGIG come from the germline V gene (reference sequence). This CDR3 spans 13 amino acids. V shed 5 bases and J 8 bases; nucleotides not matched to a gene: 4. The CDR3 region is CAWALAGGHEQFF. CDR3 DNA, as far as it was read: TGTGCCTGGGCTCTAGCGGGGGGGCATGAG.

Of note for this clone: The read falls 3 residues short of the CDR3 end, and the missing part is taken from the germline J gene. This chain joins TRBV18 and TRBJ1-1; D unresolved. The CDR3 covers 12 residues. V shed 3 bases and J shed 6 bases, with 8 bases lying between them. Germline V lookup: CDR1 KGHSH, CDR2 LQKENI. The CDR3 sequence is CASSPRRSEAFF. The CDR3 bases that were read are TGTGCCAGCTCACCGCGGCGATCTGAA. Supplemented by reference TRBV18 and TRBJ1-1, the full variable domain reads NAGVMQNPRHLVRRRGQEARLRCSPMKGHSHVYWYRQLPEEGLKFMVYLQKENIIDESGMPKERFSAEFPKEGPSILRIQQVVRGDSAAYFCASSPRRSEAFFGQGTRLTVV.

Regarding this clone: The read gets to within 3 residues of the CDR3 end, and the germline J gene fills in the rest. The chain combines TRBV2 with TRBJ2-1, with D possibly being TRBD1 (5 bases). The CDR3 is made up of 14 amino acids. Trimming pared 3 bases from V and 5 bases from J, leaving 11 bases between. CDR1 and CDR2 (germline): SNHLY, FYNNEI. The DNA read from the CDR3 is TGTGCCAGCAGTGATAGCAGGGCCCACAATGAG. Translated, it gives CASSDSRAHNE. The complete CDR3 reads CASSDSRAHNEQFF.

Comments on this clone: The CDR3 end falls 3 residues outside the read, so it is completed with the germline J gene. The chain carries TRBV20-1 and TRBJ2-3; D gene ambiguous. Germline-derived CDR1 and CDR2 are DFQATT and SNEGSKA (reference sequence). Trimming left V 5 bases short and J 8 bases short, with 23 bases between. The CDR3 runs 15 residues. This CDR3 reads CSAVNRPTGMPTQYF. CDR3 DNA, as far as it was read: TGCAGTGCTGTAAATCGGCCTACGGGTATGCCTACG.

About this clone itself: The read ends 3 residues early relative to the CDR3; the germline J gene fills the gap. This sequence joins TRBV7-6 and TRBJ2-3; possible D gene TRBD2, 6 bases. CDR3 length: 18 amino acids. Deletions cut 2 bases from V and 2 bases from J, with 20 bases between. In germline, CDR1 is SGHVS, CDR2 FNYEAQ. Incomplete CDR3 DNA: TGTGCCAGCAGCTTAACCCTAACCCCGGGGGTCCCCACAGATACG. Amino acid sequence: CASSLTLTPGVPTDT. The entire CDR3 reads CASSLTLTPGVPTDTQYF.

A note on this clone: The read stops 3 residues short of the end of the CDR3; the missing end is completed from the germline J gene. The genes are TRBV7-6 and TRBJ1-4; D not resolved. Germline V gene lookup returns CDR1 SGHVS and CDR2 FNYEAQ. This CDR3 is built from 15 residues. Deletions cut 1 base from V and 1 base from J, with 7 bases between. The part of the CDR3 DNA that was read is TGTGCCAGCAGCTTAGAAAAGGGAACTAATGAAAAA. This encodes CASSLEKGTNEK. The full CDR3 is CASSLEKGTNEKLFF.

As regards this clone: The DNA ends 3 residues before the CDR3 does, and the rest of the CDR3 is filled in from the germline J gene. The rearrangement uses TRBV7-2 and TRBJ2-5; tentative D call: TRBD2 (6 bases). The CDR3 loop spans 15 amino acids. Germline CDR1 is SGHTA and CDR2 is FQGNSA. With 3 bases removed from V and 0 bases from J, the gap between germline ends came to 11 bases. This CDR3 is CASSFGSGYQETQYF. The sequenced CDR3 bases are TGTGCCAGCAGCTTTGGGAGCGGGTACCAAGAGACC.

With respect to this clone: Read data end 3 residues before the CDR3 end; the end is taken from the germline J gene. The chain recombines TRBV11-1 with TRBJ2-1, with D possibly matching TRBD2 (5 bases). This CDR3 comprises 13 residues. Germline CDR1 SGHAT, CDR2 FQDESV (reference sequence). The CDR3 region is CASCPGSYNEQFF. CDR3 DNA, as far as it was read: TGTGCTAGCTGTCCGGGGTCCTACAATGAG. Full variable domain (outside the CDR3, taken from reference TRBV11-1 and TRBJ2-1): EAEVAQSPRYKITEKSQAVAFWCDPISGHATLYWYRQILGQGPELLVQFQDESVVDDSQLPKDRFSAERLKGVDSTLKIQPAELGDSAMYLCASCPGSYNEQFFGPGTRLTVL.

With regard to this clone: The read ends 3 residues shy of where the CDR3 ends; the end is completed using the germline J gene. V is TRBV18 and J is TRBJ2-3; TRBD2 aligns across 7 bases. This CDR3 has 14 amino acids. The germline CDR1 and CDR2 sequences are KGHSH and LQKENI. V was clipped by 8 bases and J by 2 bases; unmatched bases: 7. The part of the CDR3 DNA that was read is TGTGCCAGCGCAGCTAGCGGATACACAGATACG. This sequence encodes CASAASGYTDT. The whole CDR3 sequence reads CASAASGYTDTQYF.

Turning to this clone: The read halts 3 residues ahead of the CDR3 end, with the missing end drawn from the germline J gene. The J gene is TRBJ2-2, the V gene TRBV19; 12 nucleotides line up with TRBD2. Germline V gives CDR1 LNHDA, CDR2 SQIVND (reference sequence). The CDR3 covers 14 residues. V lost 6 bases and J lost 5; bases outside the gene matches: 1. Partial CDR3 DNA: TGTGCCAGTAGACTAGCGGGGGGTACCGGGGAG. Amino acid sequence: CASRLAGGTGE. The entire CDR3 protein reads CASRLAGGTGELFF.

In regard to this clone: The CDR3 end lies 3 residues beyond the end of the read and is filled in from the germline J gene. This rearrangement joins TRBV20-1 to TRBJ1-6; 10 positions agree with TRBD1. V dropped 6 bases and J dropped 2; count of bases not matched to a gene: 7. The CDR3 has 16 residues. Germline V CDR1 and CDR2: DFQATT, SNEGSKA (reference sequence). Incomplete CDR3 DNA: TGCAGTGCCAAGACAGGGGGCTCCACCTATAATTCACCC. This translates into CSAKTGGSTYNSP. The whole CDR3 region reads CSAKTGGSTYNSPLHF.

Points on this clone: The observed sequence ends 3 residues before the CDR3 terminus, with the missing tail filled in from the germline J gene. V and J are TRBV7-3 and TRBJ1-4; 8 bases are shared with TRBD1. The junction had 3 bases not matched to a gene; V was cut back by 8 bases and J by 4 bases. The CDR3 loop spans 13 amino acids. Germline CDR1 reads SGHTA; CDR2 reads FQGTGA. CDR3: CASGTGDNEKLFF. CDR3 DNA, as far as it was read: TGTGCCAGCGGGACAGGAGATAATGAAAAA.

The part of the CDR3 DNA that was read is TGTGCCATCGCGGGCTCTGGAAACACC. Its protein is CAIAGSGNT. The full CDR3 sequence reads CAIAGSGNTIYF. V gene TRBV10-3 combines with J gene TRBJ1-3; D is unclear. Read coverage stops 3 residues before the CDR3 terminus; the germline J gene supplies the remainder. In germline, CDR1 is ENHRY, CDR2 SYGVKD. V was pared by 8 bases and J by 0 bases, with 5 bases between. The CDR3 sequence is 12 residues long.